What follows are 11 T cell receptor beta chains derived from one specimen sequenced in a study of cytomegalovirus exposure and HLA in healthy donors. A multiplex PCR was run with 60 Vbeta primers and 13 Jbeta primers. Using immunoSEQ multiplex PCR, the repertoire was profiled, and TCRdb retains in-frame clones only, with some absent. The sample holds just over 150,000 clones, over 65% seen once. Sequencing was performed on PBMCs. The receptors were gathered from a man aged 40-49 years in good health and CMV-seropositive.

This chain links TRBV7-9 with TRBJ2-2; no firm D call. Per germline, CDR1 SEHNR and CDR2 FQNEAQ (reference sequence). There are 13 residues in the CDR3. V was clipped by 4 bases and J by 1 base, with 4 bases between them. The CDR3, as DNA: TGTGCCAGCAGCTCCATGAACACCGGGGAGCTGTTTTTT. Translating gives CASSSMNTGELFF.

The chain couples TRBV10-1 to TRBJ1-1; D not certain. Deletions cut 2 bases from V and 0 bases from J, with 7 bases between. The germline gives CDR1 WNHNN, CDR2 SYGVQD (reference sequence). CDR3 length: 14 residues. This chain's CDR3 is CASSEGVVNTEAFF. The CDR3 coding sequence is TGCGCCAGCAGTGAGGGTGTAGTGAACACTGAAGCTTTCTTT.

The genes are TRBV11-2 and TRBJ2-5; 8 bases are shared with TRBD2. The V and J ends lost 4 bases and 7 bases, in that order; junction bases with no gene match: 17. CDR1 and CDR2 (germline): SGHAT, FQNNGV. This CDR3 has 17 amino acids. CDR3 in DNA: TGTGCCAGCAGCTCGGGGGGGACGAGGGGAGCCGGGGGGACCCAGTACTTC. Translated: CASSSGGTRGAGGTQYF.

In this sample, this clone turned up a few times. The J gene is TRBJ1-6, the V gene TRBV11-2; unclear D gene. Trimming shortened V by 5 bases and J by 2 bases, and 13 bases separated the two germline ends. The CDR3 sequence is 16 residues long. CDR1 is SGHAT and CDR2 is FQNNGV in the germline V gene. The CDR3 coding sequence is TGTGCCAGCAGCCCTCAGGCCAAGGCCTATAATTCACCCCTCCACTTT. Protein sequence: CASSPQAKAYNSPLHF.

This clone was seen a handful of times. The chain combines TRBV6-1 with TRBJ1-5, with 9 bases fitting TRBD1. V lost 5 bases, J lost 2 bases, and 4 bases stayed unmatched. CDR1 is MNHNS, CDR2 SASEGT, per germline. The CDR3 is 15 residues long. CDR3 DNA: TGTGCCAGCAGTTTGAGGACAGGGGGCAATCAGCCCCAGCATTTT. This translates into CASSLRTGGNQPQHF.

This clone has a handful of counts. The V call is TRBV15, the J call TRBJ1-2; 11 nucleotides agree with TRBD1. J gave up 4 bases and V 4 bases, and 2 bases lay outside the gene matches. CDR1 and CDR2 (germline): LNHNV, YYDKDF (reference sequence). The CDR3 runs to 14 residues. This CDR3 reads CATSKGQGAYGYTF. CDR3 coding DNA: TGTGCCACCAGCAAAGGACAGGGGGCCTATGGCTACACCTTC.

The V and J genes are TRBV6-5 and TRBJ2-3, with 7 positions matching TRBD1. This CDR3 region has 14 residues. CDR1 MNHEY and CDR2 SVGAGI come from the germline V gene. The V and J ends lost 4 bases and 7 bases, in that order; junction bases with no gene match: 8. CDR3 in amino acids: CASSSRQGRNTQYF. In nucleotides, the CDR3 is TGTGCCAGCAGTTCCCGACAGGGACGTAATACGCAGTATTTT.

This clone came up once. The V gene is TRBV11-2, the J gene TRBJ1-2, with D tentatively TRBD1 (5 bases). V was pared by 0 bases and J by 8 bases, with 16 bases between. The germline V gene encodes CDR1 SGHAT and CDR2 FQNNGV. CDR3 length: 15 amino acids. DNA for the CDR3: TGTGCCAGCAGCTTAGATTCGGAGGGGTCGCTCGGCTACACCTTC. This translates into CASSLDSEGSLGYTF.

The chain employs TRBV7-2 and TRBJ2-5; the match to TRBD1 covers 7 bases. This CDR3 has 16 residues. CDR1 and CDR2 from the germline V gene are SGHTA and FQGNSA. Trimming removed 5 bases from V and 0 bases from J; junction bases left unmatched: 9. Here the CDR3 reads CASSPVGTAYQETQYF. The CDR3 region has the DNA TGTGCCAGCAGCCCCGTCGGGACAGCCTACCAAGAGACCCAGTACTTC.

This chain connects TRBV6-5 to TRBJ1-1; 7 bases fit TRBD1. This CDR3 region has 14 residues. V shed 6 bases and J 11 bases; nucleotides not matched to a gene: 15. Germline loops: CDR1 MNHEY, CDR2 SVGAGI. The CDR3 is CASRPGTAPGGAFF. In DNA form, the CDR3 reads TGTGCCAGCAGGCCCGGGACAGCTCCCGGAGGCGCTTTCTTT.

The CDR3 protein is CASSLRQGNSPLHF. The CDR3 coding sequence is TGTGCCAGCAGCTTGCGGCAGGGAAATTCACCCCTCCACTTT. The chain recombines TRBV5-4 with TRBJ1-6; weak D call: TRBD1 (5 bases). The CDR3 length is 14 residues. Germline loops: CDR1 SGHNT, CDR2 YYREEE (reference sequence). Trimming took 1 base from V and 7 from J, leaving 9 bases between them.